The 28 T cell receptor beta chains given below trace back to one sample, sequenced in a study. MiXCR was run by TCRdb on the RT-PCR reads, yielding one entry per CDR3 protein. The sample holds hundreds of thousands of distinct CDR3 sequences, 12% to 15% seen once. Sequencing was performed on memory CD4+ T cells from blood. These receptors all come from a female donor in good health, serving as a healthy control.

This clonotype was recorded a few times. CDR3 in amino acids: CASSLAGGLAGELFF. DNA for the CDR3: TGTGCCAGCAGCTTGGCGGGAGGACTCGCCGGGGAGCTGTTTTTT. This rearrangement joins TRBV7-9 to TRBJ2-2, with 8 bases identical to TRBD2. The germline V gene has CDR1 SEHNR and CDR2 FQNEAQ (reference sequence). J gave up 6 bases and V 3 bases, and 6 bases lay outside the gene matches. The CDR3 is 15 residues long.

This clonotype was seen a handful of times. The chain uses TRBV2 and TRBJ1-5; a possible D gene is TRBD1 (6 bases). Germline CDR1 SNHLY, CDR2 FYNNEI. Between the trimmed V and J ends, which lost 0 bases and 7 bases, there was a span of 13 bases. The CDR3 totals 15 residues. CDR3 loop: CASSEARGAAQPQHF. The CDR3 DNA sequence: TGTGCCAGCAGTGAAGCGCGGGGGGCGGCCCAGCCCCAGCATTTT.

The sample holds a few counts of this clonotype. The chain carries TRBV7-3 and TRBJ2-2; unclear D gene. Germline-derived CDR1 and CDR2 are SGHTA and FQGTGA. With 4 bases removed from V and 0 bases from J, the gap between germline ends came to 6 bases. The CDR3 sequence is 14 residues long. CDR3 DNA: TGTGCCAGCAGCTATCTACCGAACACCGGGGAGCTGTTTTTT. Its protein is CASSYLPNTGELFF.

The chain is built from TRBV27 and TRBJ1-1, with D possibly matching TRBD1 (6 bases). Trimming removed 8 bases from V and 0 bases from J, with 10 bases in between. The CDR3 runs to 13 residues. From germline, CDR1 is MNHEY and CDR2 SMNVEV (reference sequence). CDR3 nucleotides: TGTGCCAGCTGGAGGGACATGAACACTGAAGCTTTCTTT. It codes for CASWRDMNTEAFF.

The chain recombines TRBV28 with TRBJ1-4; 10 bases map to TRBD1. The CDR3 has 14 amino acids. The J segment lost 7 bases and the V segment lost 6 bases, leaving 5 bases of the junction unmatched. Germline values: CDR1 MDHEN, CDR2 SYDVKM. CDR3 nucleotides: TGTGCCAGCAGCCCCGGGACAGGGGTTGAAAAACTGTTTTTT. This translates into CASSPGTGVEKLFF.

This chain links TRBV29-1 with TRBJ2-3; TRBD1 might be the D (6 bases). Germline CDR1 and CDR2: SQVTM and ANQGSEA. The CDR3 is 16 amino acids. As DNA, the CDR3 is TGCAGTGTCAGTTACTCCAGGGGCTCCCCCACAGATACGCAGTATTTT. Amino acid sequence: CSVSYSRGSPTDTQYF.

Many counts were recorded for this clonotype. The CDR3 region has the DNA TGCGCCAGCAGGAGCGGGGGGGCCGCCTACAATGAGCAGTTCTTC. The encoded protein is CASRSGGAAYNEQFF. This chain connects TRBV5-1 to TRBJ2-1, with 10 bases fitting TRBD2. V was pared by 5 bases and J by 2 bases, with 4 bases of the junction left unmatched. CDR3 length: 15 residues. Germline CDR1 reads SGHRS; CDR2 reads YFSETQ. The variable domain in full, with the rest retrieved from reference TRBV5-1 and TRBJ2-1, is KAGVTQTPRYLIKTRGQQVTLSCSPISGHRSVSWYQQTPGQGLQFLFEYFSETQRNKGNFPGRFSGRQFSNSRSEMNVSTLELGDSALYLCASRSGGAAYNEQFFGPGTRLTVL.

In this sample, this clonotype turned up many times. The chain has TRBV4-2 and TRBJ2-2, with D perhaps being TRBD1 or TRBD2 (5 bases each). The ends were cut back, 3 bases at V and 0 bases at J, with 17 bases in the middle. Germline V lookup: CDR1 LGHNA, CDR2 YNFKEQ. There are 18 residues in the CDR3. DNA of the CDR3: TGTGCCAGCAGCCACTCGACGCTAGCCAGGGCGAACACCGGGGAGCTGTTTTTT. Translation gives CASSHSTLARANTGELFF.

This clonotype appeared a few times. The chain employs TRBV24-1 and TRBJ2-3; either TRBD1 or TRBD2 may supply D (6 bases each). The V gene's germline CDR1 is KGHDR and CDR2 SFDVKD. The CDR3 loop spans 19 amino acids. The V and J ends lost 0 bases and 5 bases respectively, with 23 bases between them. CDR3 protein: CATSDLRPKQGGVGDTQYF. CDR3 nucleotides: TGTGCCACCAGTGATTTGCGTCCCAAACAGGGAGGTGTAGGAGATACGCAGTATTTT.

This clonotype was picked up many times. The chain is built from TRBV10-3 and TRBJ2-5, with D maybe TRBD2 (6 bases). Germline V gives CDR1 ENHRY, CDR2 SYGVKD. Deletions cut 0 bases from V and 1 base from J, with 9 bases between. The CDR3 runs 15 residues. CDR3 nucleotide sequence: TGTGCCATCAGTGAGTCTGGAGGGGCCCAAGAGACCCAGTACTTC. This sequence encodes CAISESGGAQETQYF.

This clonotype was seen at least ten times. The chain uses TRBV29-1 and TRBJ2-3; 13 bases match TRBD2. The CDR3 spans 16 residues. CDR1 SQVTM and CDR2 ANQGSEA come from the germline V gene. J gave up 7 bases and V 4 bases, and 11 bases lay outside the gene matches. The CDR3 protein is CSVAPPGLAGSNTQYF. CDR3 nucleotides: TGCAGCGTTGCCCCTCCGGGACTAGCGGGGAGCAATACGCAGTATTTT.

V usage is TRBV20-1 and J usage is TRBJ2-7; D possibly corresponds to TRBD2 (6 bases). Germline V gene data show CDR1 as DFQATT and CDR2 as SNEGSKA (reference sequence). The CDR3 totals 13 residues. V lost 6 bases and J 4 bases, leaving 16 bases between the germline ends. CDR3 coding DNA: TGCAGTGCGAAAGGGCGGCTAGCGTACGAGCAGTACTTC. It yields the protein CSAKGRLAYEQYF.

CDR3: CASSTKPGRNTEAFF. CDR3 DNA: TGTGCCAGCAGTACCAAGCCCGGAAGGAACACTGAAGCTTTCTTT. The rearrangement joins TRBV27 to TRBJ1-1; D is undetermined. Germline lookup yields CDR1 MNHEY and CDR2 SMNVEV (reference sequence). Trimming stripped 5 bases from V and 1 base from J, with 14 bases between. The CDR3 spans 15 residues.

This clonotype was counted only a few times. The chain has TRBV4-2 and TRBJ2-5, with TRBD2 matching over 9 bases. CDR1 and CDR2 (germline): LGHNA, YNFKEQ. The CDR3 length is 17 residues. Trimming cost V 1 base and J 5 bases; bases outside gene matches: 11. CDR3 residues: CASSQAAGASGVETQYF. CDR3 coding DNA: TGTGCCAGCAGCCAAGCGGCCGGGGCTAGCGGGGTGGAGACCCAGTACTTC.

This clonotype came up many times. The chain employs TRBV5-1 and TRBJ2-3; TRBD2 matches at 7 bases. V shed 0 bases, J shed 4 bases, and the junction held 2 bases outside the gene matches. Germline CDR1 and CDR2: SGHRS and YFSETQ. CDR3 size: 14 residues. This CDR3 reads CASSLGGSADTQYF. The CDR3 DNA is TGCGCCAGCAGCTTGGGCGGGAGTGCAGATACGCAGTATTTT.

This chain links TRBV3-1 with TRBJ2-1, with 8 bases fitting TRBD2. CDR1 is LGHDT and CDR2 is YNNKEL in the germline V gene (reference sequence). The ends lost 4 bases at V and 9 bases at J; junction bases unmatched: 8. This CDR3 has 14 amino acids. The CDR3 DNA sequence: TGTGCCAGCAGCCTGAGCGGGAGTTTGGGTGAGCAGTTCTTC. The encoded protein is CASSLSGSLGEQFF.

In its sample, this clonotype was seen a few times. CDR3 region: CASSRDGNTIYF. CDR3 DNA sequence: TGTGCCAGCAGCCGCGATGGAAACACCATATATTTT. The V and J genes are TRBV6-2 or TRBV6-3 and TRBJ1-3; D is uncertain. The CDR3 consists of 12 residues. Germline lookup yields CDR1 MNHEY and CDR2 SVGEGT. V was cut by 6 bases and J by 3 bases, with 6 bases left in between.

This clonotype was counted a few times. This chain uses TRBV3-1 with TRBJ2-1, with TRBD2 matching 12 bases. The CDR3 runs 17 residues. Germline V CDR1 and CDR2: LGHDT, YNNKEL (reference sequence). Trimming cost V 3 bases and J 3 bases; bases outside gene matches: 6. CDR3 amino acids: CASSQVILAGGYNEQFF. In DNA, the CDR3 is TGTGCCAGCAGCCAGGTAATACTAGCGGGGGGCTACAATGAGCAGTTCTTC.

This clonotype has ten or more counts. The gene calls are TRBV29-1 and TRBJ1-2, with D tentatively TRBD1 (6 bases). This CDR3 is 15 amino acids long. Germline values: CDR1 SQVTM, CDR2 ANQGSEA. V was clipped by 3 bases and J by 0 bases, with 14 bases between them. In DNA, the CDR3 is TGCAGCGTTGACCTAGGGGGATTAGCTAACTATGGCTACACCTTC. Amino acids: CSVDLGGLANYGYTF. The whole variable domain, remainder taken from reference TRBV29-1 and TRBJ1-2, is SAVISQKPSRDICQRGTSLTIQCQVDSQVTMMFWYRQQPGQSLTLIATANQGSEATYESGFVIDKFPISRPNLTFSTLTVSNMSPEDSSIYLCSVDLGGLANYGYTFGSGTRLTVV.

This clonotype has just a few counts. The chain is built from TRBV27 and TRBJ2-2, with a possible D match to TRBD2 (6 bases). This CDR3 has 14 residues. Germline-derived CDR1 and CDR2 are MNHEY and SMNVEV (reference sequence). V dropped 2 bases and J dropped 6 bases, with 10 bases sitting between them. CDR3 sequence: CASSLNRDSGELFF. DNA for the CDR3: TGTGCCAGCAGTTTAAATAGGGACTCCGGGGAGCTGTTTTTT.

This clonotype has a handful of counts. This sequence joins TRBV9 and TRBJ1-6; weak D call: TRBD1 (6 bases). CDR3 length equals 16 residues. Trimming pared 3 bases from V and 0 bases from J, leaving 10 bases between. Per germline, CDR1 SGDLS and CDR2 YYNGEE. Here the CDR3 DNA reads TGTGCCAGCAGCGAGGGGGGGCGCTCCTATAATTCACCCCTCCACTTT. Its translation: CASSEGGRSYNSPLHF.

This clonotype was counted at least ten times. The chain combines TRBV12-3 or TRBV12-4 with TRBJ2-2; D ambiguous. The CDR3 runs 14 residues. The V and J ends lost 2 bases and 3 bases respectively, with 7 bases between them. For the CDR3, the DNA is TGTGCCAGCAGTTTACTGGCAGACACCGGGGAGCTGTTTTTT. This translates into CASSLLADTGELFF.

V and J are TRBV30 and TRBJ2-2; D uncertain. Germline CDR1 and CDR2: GTSNPN and SVGIG (reference sequence). The CDR3 has 13 residues. Trimming shortened V by 2 bases and J by 5 bases, and 9 bases separated the two germline ends. The CDR3 loop reads CAWSKTPTGELFF. In DNA form, the CDR3 reads TGTGCCTGGAGTAAGACACCAACCGGGGAGCTGTTTTTT.

This clonotype was seen more than once but under ten times. This chain links TRBV6-1 with TRBJ1-2, with D tentatively TRBD1 (5 bases). The CDR3 is 12 residues long. V lost 8 bases and J lost 4, with 11 bases in between. The germline V gene encodes CDR1 MNHNS and CDR2 SASEGT. The CDR3 DNA reads TGTGCCAGCCTTCCCGACAGCTATGGCTACACCTTC. This codes for CASLPDSYGYTF.

The chain carries TRBV20-1 and TRBJ1-1; no definite D call. The germline V and J ends were trimmed by 0 bases and 5 bases, with 13 bases remaining between them. Germline V lookup: CDR1 DFQATT, CDR2 SNEGSKA (reference sequence). CDR3 size: 14 residues. The CDR3 region has the DNA TGCAGTGCTAGAGATCAGAGGGTTCTAACTGAAGCTTTCTTT. Encoded protein: CSARDQRVLTEAFF.

This chain uses TRBV7-2 with TRBJ2-1; 15 nucleotides line up with TRBD2. This CDR3 is 20 amino acids long. Germline V gives CDR1 SGHTA, CDR2 FQGNSA. The V segment lost 5 bases and the J segment 6 bases; nucleotides outside the gene matches: 17. In DNA form, the CDR3 reads TGTGCCAGCAGCCCCGGACTAGCGGGAGGGCCGAGTGTCGTTCGCAATGAGCAGTTCTTC. As protein: CASSPGLAGGPSVVRNEQFF.

This chain joins TRBV30 and TRBJ2-3, with 7 bases that match TRBD1. The J segment lost 2 bases and the V segment lost 5 bases, leaving 7 bases of the junction unmatched. Germline V gene lookup returns CDR1 GTSNPN and CDR2 SVGIG (reference sequence). This CDR3 contains 14 residues. The CDR3 protein is CAWARTGPTDTQYF. Written as DNA, the CDR3 is TGTGCCTGGGCCAGGACAGGCCCCACAGATACGCAGTATTTT. Variable domain in full (rest from reference TRBV30 and TRBJ2-3): SQTIHQWPATLVQPVGSPLSLECTVEGTSNPNLYWYRQAAGRGLQLLFYSVGIGQISSEVPQNLSASRPQDRQFILSSKKLLLSDSGFYLCAWARTGPTDTQYFGPGTRLTVL.

This clonotype was seen many times. V is TRBV5-1 and J is TRBJ2-5, with a weak D call TRBD2 (5 bases). The V end lost 7 bases, the J end lost 3 bases, and 19 bases lay between the germline ends. The CDR3 loop spans 15 amino acids. Germline loops: CDR1 SGHRS, CDR2 YFSETQ. The CDR3 nucleotides are TGCGCCAGCGGTCCGGGTAGCGAGATAGAAGAGACCCAGTACTTC. Translation gives CASGPGSEIEETQYF.